This T cell receptor beta chain is from a study of blood T cell repertoires in COVID-19 (dated by TCRdb to 2020 to 2022). For the wider study: Collaborator samples came from the United States, Italy and Spain and covered acute and convalescent phases of COVID-19. The material from the prospective study consisted of cDNA or gDNA derived from T cells, B-cell-depleted T cells, or PBMCs. The dataset comprised deeply sampled blood TCRbeta repertoires from subjects exposed to, actively infected with, or recovered from COVID-19. The repertoires were released in a freely available public database intended as a resource for research on the immune response to SARS-CoV-2. Samples came from the ongoing ImmuneRACE study (first 160 participants) plus 1,254 subjects from 6 global collaborators. Sample metadata almost always included a de-identified subject ID, COVID-19 status, age in years and sex. Where HLA class I and class II types were available, the types were taken from metadata supplied by the sample provider, not from assay-based typing.

This clone was picked up a small number of times. No cognate antigen has been identified for it. Base qualities are not recorded, but no much larger clone differs from it by a single base. The paper as a whole reports these results and caveats: The quantity of clinical and demographic metadata differed by source and by participant and was supplied without curation.

The collaborating institutions used their own protocols to collect whole blood in K2EDTA tubes. Collaborator samples were shipped for TCRbeta analysis as frozen whole blood, isolated PBMCs, or DNA extracted from either sample type. TCRbeta CDR3 regions were amplified from genomic DNA using the immunoSEQ Assay, a bias-controlled multiplex PCR. Under the source paper's analysis protocol: Nucleated cell counts per sample were estimated from amplification of reference gene primers within the assay. To quantify the absolute abundance of each unique TCRbeta CDR3 rearrangement, sequence reads were collapsed and filtered. For each sample, productive Simpson clonality was calculated by taking the square root of Simpson's diversity index across productive rearrangements. Here the immuneACCESS table is served through TCRdb, limited to in-frame sequences with V and J called. Missing clones are a known gap in these copies; in checked studies unresolved V genes cover under half, and the rest lacks a known reason. Clone size and the V and J calls come from that table; the DNA yielded D and trimming. This sample has about 310,000 clones in its table, and over 75% of those were observed once. The ten top clones hold 1% of the sample.

The cysteine opens and the phenylalanine closes a CDR3 of 16 amino acids. Solely the CDR3 DNA is kept, with 48 bases framed from the first base. The germline V gene (reference sequence) supplies CDR1 LNHDA and CDR2 SQIVND. V lost 6 bases and J lost 2 bases, and the count of bases not matched to a germline gene is 9. The V gene is TRBV19 and the J gene is TRBJ2-2, with TRBD1 identical over 7 junction bases. This TCR derives from a man aged 45 to 65 with active or convalescent COVID-19. Sequencing was done on a sample of peripheral blood. The CDR3 reads as follows: CASRYSGQLNTGELFF. The bases read TGTGCCAGTAGATATTCGGGACAGCTTAACACCGGGGAGCTGTTTTTT.